The 10 T cell receptor beta chains in this list originate from one sample, sequenced in a study of blood T cell repertoires in COVID-19. Libraries were prepared by immunoSEQ multiplex PCR; TCRdb keeps only in-frame clonotypes and omits some of them. The data hold under 95,000 clones, with 75% to 95% observed a single time. Sequenced sample: peripheral blood. The receptor source for this set is a woman aged 50 to 60 in a cohort sampled during active COVID-19.

The rearrangement links TRBV25-1 to TRBJ1-6, with 7 bases aligning to TRBD1. The CDR3 covers 14 residues. Germline values: CDR1 MGHDK, CDR2 SYGVNS. The trim removed 5 bases at V and 7 bases at J, leaving 5 bases unmatched. The CDR3 region has the DNA TGTGCCAGCAGTCCGGACAGGTGGAATTCACCCCTCCACTTT. This gives the protein CASSPDRWNSPLHF.

The chain couples TRBV5-4 to TRBJ2-7; 8 bases map to TRBD2. The J segment lost 0 bases and the V segment lost 3 bases, leaving 5 bases of the junction unmatched. CDR1 and CDR2 from the germline V gene are SGHNT and YYREEE (reference sequence). The CDR3 consists of 15 residues. The CDR3 coding sequence is TGTGCCAGCAGCTCAGGACTAGCCGCCTCCTACGAGCAGTACTTC. It is translated as CASSSGLAASYEQYF.

This clone was picked up one time. The rearrangement uses TRBV12-5 and TRBJ1-1, with D hard to call. Trimming removed 3 bases from V and 1 base from J, with 6 bases in between. The germline CDR1 and CDR2 sequences are LGHNT and FRNRAP. The CDR3 has 13 residues. For the CDR3, the DNA is TGTGCTAGTGGTTTCCGACAGAACACTGAAGCTTTCTTT. As protein: CASGFRQNTEAFF. Using reference TRBV12-5 and TRBJ1-1 for the parts outside the CDR3, the full variable domain is DARVTQTPRHKVTEMGQEVTMRCQPILGHNTVFWYRQTMMQGLELLAYFRNRAPLDDSGMPKDRFSAEMPDATLATLKIQPSEPRDSAVYFCASGFRQNTEAFFGQGTRLTVV.

CDR3 loop: CATMRGREKRHGYTF. The CDR3 DNA sequence: TGTGCCACCATGAGGGGGCGAGAGAAAAGGCATGGCTACACCTTC. The chain recombines TRBV15 with TRBJ1-2; TRBD1 agrees at 7 bases. Germline CDR1 is LNHNV and CDR2 is YYDKDF (reference sequence). Trimming cost V 7 bases and J 6 bases; bases outside gene matches: 14. CDR3 length: 15 residues.

On this clone itself: This sample also contains other DNA sequences that code for the same CDR3. The V gene is TRBV4-1, the J gene TRBJ2-7, with a tentative D call TRBD1 (5 bases). The CDR3 is 13 amino acids. Germline V lookup: CDR1 MGHRA, CDR2 YSYEKL. With 1 base removed from V and 4 bases from J, the gap between germline ends came to 8 bases. CDR3 in DNA: TGCGCCAGCAGCCAAGGGGGCCATTACGAGCAGTACTTC. Residues: CASSQGGHYEQYF.

The V gene is TRBV5-1, the J gene TRBJ1-5, with D unresolved. CDR1 is SGHRS, CDR2 YFSETQ, per germline. V was shortened by 4 bases and J by 6 bases, with 11 bases between the two germline ends. CDR3 size: 13 residues. The CDR3 DNA sequence: TGCGCCAGCAGCACGGGTGTAAGTCAGCCCCAGCATTTT. Its translation: CASSTGVSQPQHF.

The V gene is TRBV11-3, the J gene TRBJ2-1; 7 bases map to TRBD1. CDR1 and CDR2 from the germline V gene are SGHNT and YENEEA. This CDR3 is built from 16 residues. V dropped 4 bases and J dropped 0; count of bases not matched to a gene: 6. The CDR3: CASSSSGTDSYNEQFF. CDR3 DNA sequence: TGTGCCAGCAGCTCGTCCGGGACAGACTCCTACAATGAGCAGTTCTTC.

The chain couples TRBV2 to TRBJ2-3; D is unclear. CDR3 length equals 16 residues. The germline V gene encodes CDR1 SNHLY and CDR2 FYNNEI. V dropped 4 bases and J dropped 3 bases, with 17 bases sitting between them. The CDR3 loop reads CASSGLQLFSTDTQYF. The CDR3 region has the DNA TGTGCCAGCAGTGGTCTACAGTTATTCAGTACAGATACGCAGTATTTT.

The chain couples TRBV11-2 to TRBJ2-4; D gene ambiguous. CDR3 size: 16 residues. Trimming stripped 3 bases from V and 2 bases from J, with 14 bases between. The germline gives CDR1 SGHAT, CDR2 FQNNGV. As DNA, the CDR3 is TGTGCCAGCAGCTTTGTAAGAACATCACCCAAAAACATTCAGTACTTC. This sequence encodes CASSFVRTSPKNIQYF.

J is TRBJ2-1 and V is TRBV12-3 or TRBV12-4; 7 bases are a match to TRBD1. The CDR3 consists of 13 residues. Trimming took 8 bases from V and 2 from J; bases not matched to a gene: 3. The CDR3 loop is CASSTGAYNEQFF. The CDR3 DNA reads as TGTGCCAGCTCTACAGGGGCCTACAATGAGCAGTTCTTC.